This T cell receptor (beta chain) was obtained from a study of cytomegalovirus exposure and HLA in healthy donors. Researchers ran the PCR with 60 Vbeta and 13 Jbeta primers. TCRdb's table, derived via immunoSEQ multiplex PCR, lists solely in-frame clones and lacks some. The sample yields about 93,000 clones, just under 80% seen once. On this clone itself: Its specificity is unknown. Other DNA sequences in this specimen translate into the identical CDR3.

Study-wide points: Highly shared variants forming one cluster were likely a sequencing artifact. For most TCR sequences rarity was the rule, although some public TCRs occurred in many donors.

CDR3 length equals 16 residues. The ends lost 5 bases at V and 8 bases at J; junction bases unmatched: 8. Germline CDR1 reads PRHDT; CDR2 reads FYEKMQ (reference sequence). The sequenced sample was PBMCs. The clonotype was recovered from a woman aged 40 to 50 in good health and CMV-seronegative. The genes are TRBV13 and TRBJ2-1, with 14 bases lining up with TRBD2. The CDR3 DNA sequence: TGTGCCAGCAGCGGTGGGACTAGCGGGAGAAGGGATGAGCAGTTCTTC. This codes for CASSGGTSGRRDEQFF.